Reported below is one T cell receptor beta chain. Antigen: not known. The sample originates from a study of cytomegalovirus exposure and HLA in healthy donors. Study information: There were 300 to 400 genotyped donors. Of these, roughly 84% fell in the genetic ancestry cluster associated with self-reported Caucasian donors. Study findings and constraints: Of the V segments, some could not be distinguished, including TRBV6-2 and TRBV6-3, and were excluded. A link between a missense DCLRE1C variant and TCR beta V- and J-gene trimming emerged from a later analysis. The later analysis indicated that the majority of CMV-associated TCR beta chains appeared HLA-restricted.

With 60 Vbeta and 13 Jbeta primers, the PCR was carried out. Libraries were prepared by immunoSEQ multiplex PCR; TCRdb keeps only in-frame clonotypes and omits some of them. The repertoire includes more than 95,000 clones, 78% of them detected once, and 5.5% to 8% sits in the top ten. CDR1 MNHEY and CDR2 SMNVEV come from the germline V gene (reference sequence). There are 16 residues in the CDR3. Trimming shortened V by 5 bases and J by 3 bases, and 18 bases separated the two germline ends. Material: PBMCs. The chain couples TRBV27 to TRBJ2-3, with TRBD1 as a possible D gene (6 bases). The sequence was collected from a woman aged 35 to 49 in good health and CMV-seronegative. DNA of the CDR3: TGTGCCAGCAGTCCAGGAACCACAGGGATGACAGATACGCAGTATTTT. Encoded protein: CASSPGTTGMTDTQYF.